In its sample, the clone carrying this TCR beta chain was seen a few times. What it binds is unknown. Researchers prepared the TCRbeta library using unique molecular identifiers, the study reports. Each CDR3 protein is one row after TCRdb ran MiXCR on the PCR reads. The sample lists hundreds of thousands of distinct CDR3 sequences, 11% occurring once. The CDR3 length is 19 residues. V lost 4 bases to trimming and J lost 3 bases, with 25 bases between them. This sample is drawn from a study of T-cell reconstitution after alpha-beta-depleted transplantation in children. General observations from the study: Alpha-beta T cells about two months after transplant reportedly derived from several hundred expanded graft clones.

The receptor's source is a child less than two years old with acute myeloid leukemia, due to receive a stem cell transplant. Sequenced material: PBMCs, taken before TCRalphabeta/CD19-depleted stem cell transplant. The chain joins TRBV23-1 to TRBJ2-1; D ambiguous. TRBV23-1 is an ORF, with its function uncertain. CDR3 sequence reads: CASSRTVKRSRIYYNEQFF. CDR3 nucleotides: TGCGCCAGCAGTCGAACAGTCAAGAGGAGCAGGATATACTACAATGAGCAGTTCTTC.